The 31 T cell receptor beta chains given below trace back to one sample, sequenced in a study of blood T cell repertoires in COVID-19. Measured with immunoSEQ multiplex PCR; TCRdb has only the in-frame clones, and not every one. Of 120,000 to 150,000 clones listed, over 75% were seen once; the top ten hold approximately 4%. Sequences were obtained from PBMCs or T cells enriched from blood (not recorded which). All receptors come from a man in his fifties in a cohort exposed to, infected with or recovered from COVID-19 (not recorded which).

The V gene is TRBV7-8, the J gene TRBJ2-2; no clear D gene. The CDR3 contains 12 residues. V was pared by 5 bases and J by 7 bases, with 8 bases between. Per the germline V gene, CDR1 is SGHVS and CDR2 is FQNEAQ. CDR3 in DNA: TGTGCCAGCAGCAACCCCGGCGGGGAGCTGTTTTTT. It yields the protein CASSNPGGELFF. Full variable domain (remainder filled in from reference TRBV7-8 and TRBJ2-2): GAGVSQSPRYKVAKRGQDVALRCDPISGHVSLFWYQQALGQGPEFLTYFQNEAQLDKSGLPSDRFFAERPEGSVSTLKIQRTQQEDSAVYLCASSNPGGELFFGEGSRLTVL.

The chain recombines TRBV2 with TRBJ1-2; maybe TRBD1 (5 bases). The CDR3 runs 13 residues. Trimming removed 6 bases from V and 2 bases from J, with 10 bases in between. Germline V gene lookup returns CDR1 SNHLY and CDR2 FYNNEI. The CDR3 DNA follows: TGTGCCAGCAGGCCGACAGTCAACTATGGCTACACCTTC. As protein: CASRPTVNYGYTF.

In its sample, this clone was seen a few times. The J gene is TRBJ1-4, the V gene TRBV14; D may be TRBD1 (5 bases). The V and J ends lost 2 bases and 8 bases respectively, with 12 bases between them. In germline, CDR1 is SGHDN, CDR2 FVKESK. The CDR3 sequence is 14 residues long. The CDR3: CASSQPWGGEKLFF. The CDR3 DNA sequence: TGTGCCAGCAGCCAACCCTGGGGGGGAGAAAAACTGTTTTTT.

The V call is TRBV7-6, the J call TRBJ1-6; a weak D match, TRBD1 (5 bases). Germline V gives CDR1 SGHVS, CDR2 FNYEAQ. V was shortened by 1 base and J by 7 bases, with 8 bases between the two germline ends. CDR3 length: 14 amino acids. The CDR3: CASSLESGNSPLHF. The CDR3, as DNA: TGTGCCAGCAGCTTAGAGTCAGGGAATTCACCCCTCCACTTT.

V usage is TRBV19 and J usage is TRBJ2-7, with 8 positions matching TRBD1. Germline trimming cut 5 bases from V and 5 bases from J; bases unmatched to any gene: 11. This CDR3 has 15 residues. CDR1 and CDR2 (germline): LNHDA, SQIVND (reference sequence). This CDR3 reads CASSYRAGGRNEQYF. The CDR3 nucleotides read TGTGCCAGTAGTTATCGGGCAGGGGGCAGGAACGAGCAGTACTTC.

The rearrangement links TRBV5-8 to TRBJ2-1; 9 nucleotides agree with TRBD2. The junction had 7 bases not matched to a gene; V was cut back by 0 bases and J by 6 bases. Per the germline V gene, CDR1 is SGHTS and CDR2 is YDEGEE. The CDR3 has 16 amino acids. CDR3 sequence: CASSLDALAGINEQFF. For the CDR3, the DNA is TGTGCCAGCAGCTTGGACGCACTAGCGGGCATCAATGAGCAGTTCTTC.

This chain joins TRBV9 and TRBJ1-1, with D possibly being TRBD1 (5 bases). CDR3 length: 15 amino acids. The V end lost 3 bases, the J end lost 1 base, and 13 bases lay between the germline ends. Germline V CDR1 and CDR2: SGDLS, YYNGEE. DNA for the CDR3: TGTGCCAGCAGCGCCCCCTCGACAGCGAACACTGAAGCTTTCTTT. Amino acids: CASSAPSTANTEAFF.

The chain couples TRBV19 to TRBJ1-1, with D uncertain. This CDR3 is built from 13 residues. CDR1 and CDR2 (germline): LNHDA, SQIVND (reference sequence). Trimming took off 7 bases at V and 4 bases at J, with 13 bases between the two ends. CDR3 bases: TGTGCCAGTATCGGGAGTTGGGCCACTGAAGCTTTCTTT. Translated, it gives CASIGSWATEAFF.

This clone was observed once. V usage is TRBV24-1 and J usage is TRBJ2-3; 8 bases agree with TRBD2. This CDR3 is 16 amino acids long. With 7 bases clipped from V and 1 base from J, the junction kept 9 bases outside the gene matches. The germline V gene encodes CDR1 KGHDR and CDR2 SFDVKD. The CDR3: CATSPRLAIGTDTQYF. The DNA of the CDR3 is TGTGCCACCAGCCCGAGACTAGCGATTGGCACAGATACGCAGTATTTT.

The J gene is TRBJ2-3, the V gene TRBV16, with 8 positions matching TRBD1. Trimming took 4 bases from V and 5 from J; bases not matched to a gene: 17. The CDR3 runs to 18 residues. Germline V gene sequence: CDR1 KGHSY, CDR2 FQNENV. CDR3 sequence (DNA): TGTGCCAGCAGCCCTAATACCTGGACAGGGCCTTCAGAAGATACGCAGTATTTT. Its protein is CASSPNTWTGPSEDTQYF.

The chain joins TRBV2 to TRBJ2-1; 7 positions agree with TRBD2. Germline CDR1 reads SNHLY; CDR2 reads FYNNEI. V was clipped by 7 bases and J by 4 bases; unmatched bases: 4. The CDR3 is 13 amino acids. This chain's CDR3 is CASTSGLYNEQFF. The CDR3 coding sequence is TGTGCCAGCACTAGCGGACTATACAATGAGCAGTTCTTC. The full variable domain, completed using reference TRBV2 and TRBJ2-1, is EPEVTQTPSHQVTQMGQEVILRCVPISNHLYFYWYRQILGQKVEFLVSFYNNEISEKSEIFDDQFSVERPDGSNFTLKIRSTKLEDSAMYFCASTSGLYNEQFFGPGTRLTVL.

The chain recombines TRBV10-3 with TRBJ1-5, with 7 bases lining up with TRBD1. Germline V lookup: CDR1 ENHRY, CDR2 SYGVKD. The CDR3 contains 15 residues. The V and J ends lost 4 bases and 3 bases, in that order; junction bases with no gene match: 6. The CDR3 nucleotides are TGTGCCATCAGTGCCGGGACAGCTCACAATCAGCCCCAGCATTTT. It is translated as CAISAGTAHNQPQHF.

The chain couples TRBV7-2 to TRBJ1-5, with D uncertain. The CDR3 is made up of 15 amino acids. The V and J ends lost 5 bases and 7 bases respectively, with 18 bases between them. The germline V gene encodes CDR1 SGHTA and CDR2 FQGNSA. In nucleotides, the CDR3 is TGTGCCAGCAGCCCAGAGACGGCCCCGGGGCAGCCCCAGCATTTT. The encoded protein is CASSPETAPGQPQHF.

The chain employs TRBV5-8 and TRBJ2-3; D is possibly TRBD2 (6 bases). Between the trimmed V and J ends, which lost 5 bases and 3 bases, there was a span of 28 bases. Germline-derived CDR1 and CDR2 are SGHTS and YDEGEE. CDR3 size: 19 residues. The CDR3 DNA follows: TGTGCCAGCAGGGGGCCGACCGGGACTGGCGACTTTGAAACAGATACGCAGTATTTT. It is translated as CASRGPTGTGDFETDTQYF.

The count of this clone is one. V usage is TRBV6-2 or TRBV6-3 and J usage is TRBJ1-5; D possibly corresponds to TRBD1 (6 bases). The V and J ends lost 4 bases and 4 bases respectively, with 14 bases between them. Germline V gene data show CDR1 as MNHEY and CDR2 as SVGEGT. This CDR3 has 15 residues. CDR3 DNA sequence: TGTGCCAGCAGTTTCCTACAGGGTAGAAATCAGCCCCAGCATTTT. It is translated as CASSFLQGRNQPQHF.

This chain uses TRBV7-6 with TRBJ2-2, with D possibly matching TRBD1 (5 bases). V was pared by 5 bases and J by 4 bases, with 11 bases between. The length of the CDR3 is 14 residues. The germline CDR1 and CDR2 sequences are SGHVS and FNYEAQ. CDR3 loop: CASSPGHPTGELFF. CDR3 DNA: TGTGCCAGCAGCCCAGGACACCCCACCGGGGAGCTGTTTTTT.

V gene TRBV2 combines with J gene TRBJ2-7, with 9 bases fitting TRBD2. The CDR3 is 13 amino acids. Germline CDR1 is SNHLY and CDR2 is FYNNEI. Trimming at V came to 10 bases and at J to 9 bases, leaving 13 bases not matched to a gene. CDR3 in amino acids: CATHPASGNWQYF. In nucleotides, the CDR3 is TGTGCCACCCACCCCGCTAGCGGGAATTGGCAGTACTTC.

CDR3 sequence: CASQPSGTLGMNYEQYF. CDR3 DNA: TGTGCCAGTCAGCCTAGCGGGACGTTGGGGATGAACTACGAGCAGTACTTC. The chain has TRBV27 and TRBJ2-7, with 9 bases fitting TRBD2. Germline loops: CDR1 MNHEY, CDR2 SMNVEV (reference sequence). The CDR3 runs to 17 residues. V shed 9 bases and J 3 bases; nucleotides not matched to a gene: 18.

The chain has TRBV30 and TRBJ2-3; D gene unclear. This CDR3 contains 15 residues. Per germline, CDR1 GTSNPN and CDR2 SVGIG (reference sequence). V dropped 0 bases and J dropped 1 base, with 11 bases sitting between them. The CDR3 region is CAWSVLGGRTDTQYF. CDR3 nucleotide sequence: TGTGCCTGGAGTGTACTCGGCGGCCGCACAGATACGCAGTATTTT.

Many counts were recorded for this clone. The chain recombines TRBV10-1 with TRBJ1-1; D unresolved. Trimming pared 0 bases from V and 6 bases from J, leaving 8 bases between. CDR1 is WNHNN and CDR2 is SYGVQD in the germline V gene (reference sequence). There are 13 residues in the CDR3. The DNA for the CDR3 is TGCGCCAGCAGTGAGTCGGCCGTTTCTGAAGCTTTCTTT. Translation: CASSESAVSEAFF.

The chain couples TRBV3-1 (or the pseudogene TRBV3-2) to TRBJ2-7; possibly TRBD1 for D (6 bases). CDR1 is LGHDT and CDR2 is YNNKEL in the germline V gene (reference sequence). The germline V and J ends were trimmed by 0 bases and 3 bases, with 12 bases remaining between them. This CDR3 comprises 15 residues. The CDR3 here is CASSQDAQGFYEQYF. The CDR3 DNA is TGTGCCAGCAGCCAAGACGCACAGGGTTTCTACGAGCAGTACTTC.

V usage is TRBV3-1 (or the pseudogene TRBV3-2) and J usage is TRBJ2-4; tentative D call: TRBD2 (8 bases). Trimming stripped 4 bases from V and 0 bases from J, with 19 bases between. Germline V gene lookup returns CDR1 LGHDT and CDR2 YNNKEL (reference sequence). The CDR3 runs to 18 residues. The CDR3 here is CASSPRGSGGLAKNIQYF. The CDR3 region has the DNA TGTGCCAGCAGCCCCAGGGGGTCGGGGGGGTTAGCCAAAAACATTCAGTACTTC.

The genes are TRBV7-9 and TRBJ2-1; D gene unclear. CDR1 is SEHNR and CDR2 is FQNEAQ in the germline V gene (reference sequence). The V gene lost 1 base and the J gene lost 0 bases, with 7 bases spanning the gap. The CDR3 contains 15 residues. DNA of the CDR3: TGTGCCAGCAGCTTAGACTCAAGCTCCTACAATGAGCAGTTCTTC. Protein sequence: CASSLDSSSYNEQFF.

The chain carries TRBV9 and TRBJ2-7; tentatively, D is TRBD2 (6 bases). V gave up 5 bases and J gave up 1 base, with 28 bases separating them. The CDR3 is made up of 19 amino acids. CDR1 and CDR2 (germline): SGDLS, YYNGEE. CDR3 residues: CASRSGWGLDLHLSYEQYF. CDR3 sequence (DNA): TGTGCCAGCAGGTCGGGTTGGGGACTGGACTTACATCTATCCTACGAGCAGTACTTC.

The chain employs TRBV11-2 and TRBJ1-2, with D possibly matching TRBD1 (6 bases). Germline loops: CDR1 SGHAT, CDR2 FQNNGV. V was cut by 4 bases and J by 6 bases, with 15 bases left in between. This CDR3 spans 14 amino acids. The CDR3: CASSSVLQGDGYTF. DNA for the CDR3: TGTGCCAGCAGCTCCGTATTACAGGGCGATGGCTACACCTTC.

CDR3 region: CASRSRTSGRTDTQYF. CDR3 sequence (DNA): TGTGCCAGCAGATCCCGGACTAGCGGGAGAACAGATACGCAGTATTTT. This sequence joins TRBV5-8 and TRBJ2-3; 13 bases align to TRBD2. The CDR3 is 16 residues long. Germline V lookup: CDR1 SGHTS, CDR2 YDEGEE. The J segment lost 3 bases and the V segment lost 5 bases, leaving 6 bases of the junction unmatched.

The V call is TRBV15, the J call TRBJ1-1; 7 nucleotides line up with TRBD1. With V trimmed by 3 bases and J by 2 bases, 12 bases remained unmatched. CDR3 length: 17 amino acids. From germline, CDR1 is LNHNV and CDR2 YYDKDF (reference sequence). The CDR3 DNA reads TGTGCCACCAGCAGGGGACAGCAACTTCAATATAACACTGAAGCTTTCTTT. Translating it yields CATSRGQQLQYNTEAFF. Looking up the rest from reference TRBV15 and TRBJ1-1 gives the full variable domain: DAMVIQNPRYQVTQFGKPVTLSCSQTLNHNVMYWYQQKSSQAPKLLFHYYDKDFNNEADTPDNFQSRRPNTSFCFLDIRSPGLGDTAMYLCATSRGQQLQYNTEAFFGQGTRLTVV.

In this sample, this clone turned up once. The gene calls are TRBV10-3 and TRBJ2-5, with a tentative D call TRBD2 (6 bases). Per the germline V gene, CDR1 is ENHRY and CDR2 is SYGVKD. This CDR3 is 17 amino acids long. V lost 5 bases and J lost 4, with 23 bases in between. The CDR3 bases are TGTGCCATCAGTCCTTTCGTCACGGGAGAATCAAGAGAGACCCAGTACTTC. Its translation is CAISPFVTGESRETQYF.

V usage is TRBV5-6 and J usage is TRBJ1-4, with 7 bases that match TRBD1. The V gene end was trimmed by 4 bases and the J gene end by 4 bases; junction bases not matched to a gene: 10. The germline gives CDR1 SGHDT, CDR2 YYEEEE. The CDR3 spans 16 residues. The CDR3 sequence is CASSPQGQTINEKLFF. CDR3 in DNA: TGTGCCAGCAGCCCGCAGGGACAGACAATTAATGAAAAACTGTTTTTT.

This chain uses TRBV7-2 with TRBJ1-1; possible D gene TRBD1, 5 bases. Germline V CDR1 and CDR2: SGHTA, FQGNSA. This CDR3 has 19 amino acids. The V and J ends lost 2 bases and 0 bases respectively, with 22 bases between them. The CDR3 reads CASSLLEWQGLSMNTEAFF. The CDR3 bases are TGTGCCAGCAGCTTATTAGAGTGGCAGGGCCTTTCCATGAACACTGAAGCTTTCTTT.

The chain uses TRBV7-9 and TRBJ2-2; no definite D call. This CDR3 spans 12 amino acids. The V end was cut by 3 bases, the J end by 5 bases, with 4 bases between. The germline V gene has CDR1 SEHNR and CDR2 FQNEAQ (reference sequence). CDR3 sequence: CASSFRTGELFF. DNA of the CDR3: TGTGCCAGCAGCTTCCGGACCGGGGAGCTGTTTTTT.